This T cell receptor (beta chain) was recovered during a study of blood T cell repertoires in COVID-19 (dated by TCRdb to about 2020). Regarding the complete study: Collaborator samples came from the United States, Italy and Spain and covered acute and convalescent phases of COVID-19. The material from the prospective study consisted of cDNA or gDNA derived from T cells, B-cell-depleted T cells, or PBMCs. The samples were drawn from the first 160 participants of the ongoing ImmuneRACE study and from some 1,300 subjects provided by 6 global collaborators. Sample metadata almost always included a de-identified subject ID, COVID-19 status, age in years and sex. The repertoires were released in a freely available public database intended as a resource for research on the immune response to SARS-CoV-2. Deeply sampled blood TCRbeta repertoires from subjects exposed to, actively infected with, or recovered from COVID-19 were included in the dataset. Where available, HLA class I and class II types were taken from metadata supplied by the sample provider and were not determined by assay-based typing. General findings and caveats noted by the study authors: How much clinical and demographic metadata was included differed by source and by participant, and the metadata was provided uncurated.

As regards this clone: The antigen it recognizes is unknown. One base away there is no much larger clone; base qualities are not given.

Ends trimmed: V by 7 bases, J by 3 bases; bases unmatched to a gene: 7. The germline V gene provides CDR1 SNHLY and CDR2 FYNNEI. Its CDR3 holds 14 amino acids, cysteine through phenylalanine. CDR3 DNA is the only sequence kept; it has 42 bases, read in frame from the first base. Each collaborating institution followed its own protocols to collect whole blood in K2EDTA tubes. For TCRbeta analysis, collaborators shipped samples in one of three forms: frozen whole blood, isolated PBMCs, or DNA extracted from either of those sample types. The immunoSEQ Assay, a bias-controlled multiplex PCR, was used to amplify TCRbeta CDR3 regions from genomic DNA. The authors' analysis ran thus. The number of nucleated cells in each sample was estimated from the amplification of reference gene primers within the assay. To quantify the absolute abundance of each unique TCRbeta CDR3 rearrangement, sequence reads were collapsed and filtered. For each sample, productive Simpson clonality was calculated by taking the square root of Simpson's diversity index across productive rearrangements. Here the immuneACCESS table is served through TCRdb, limited to in-frame sequences with V and J called. Missing clones are a known gap in these copies; in checked studies unresolved V genes cover under half, and the rest lacks a known reason. The DNA gave D and trimming, while V, J and clone size come from that table. The sample yields 250,000 to 300,000 clones; 70% to 90% were counted once. The ten largest clones take up about 3% of the sample.

The chain couples TRBV2 to TRBJ1-1, with TRBD1 matching 8 junction bases. The clonotype comes from a woman aged 30 to 39 with active or convalescent COVID-19. Material: peripheral blood. The CDR3 region has the sequence CASILDREDTEAFF. The DNA reads as follows: TGTGCCAGCATCCTGGACAGGGAGGACACTGAAGCTTTCTTT.